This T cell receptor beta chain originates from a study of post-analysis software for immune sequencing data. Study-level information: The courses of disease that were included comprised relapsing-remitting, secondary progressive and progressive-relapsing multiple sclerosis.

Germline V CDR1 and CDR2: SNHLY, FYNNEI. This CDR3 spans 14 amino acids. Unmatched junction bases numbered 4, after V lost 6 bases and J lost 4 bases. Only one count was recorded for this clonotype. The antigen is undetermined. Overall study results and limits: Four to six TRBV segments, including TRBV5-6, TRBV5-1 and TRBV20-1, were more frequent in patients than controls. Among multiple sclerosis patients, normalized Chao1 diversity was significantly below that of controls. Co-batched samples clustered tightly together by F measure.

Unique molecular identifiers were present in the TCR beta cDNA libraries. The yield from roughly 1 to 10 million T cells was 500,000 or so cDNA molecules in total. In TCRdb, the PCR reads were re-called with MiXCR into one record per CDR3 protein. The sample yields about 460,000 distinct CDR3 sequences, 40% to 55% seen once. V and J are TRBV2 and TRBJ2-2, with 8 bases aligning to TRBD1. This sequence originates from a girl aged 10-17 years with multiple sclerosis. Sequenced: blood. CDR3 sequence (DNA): TGTGCCAGCAGGCAAACAGGGGGCACCGGGGAGCTGTTTTTT. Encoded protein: CASRQTGGTGELFF.